What follows is one TCR beta chain and its context. These data originate in a study of blood T cell repertoires in COVID-19. In the authors' workflow: From reference gene primer amplification, estimates of nucleated cell counts were derived. Sequencing was performed with immunoSEQ multiplex PCR; in TCRdb, only in-frame clones are kept and a portion is missing. V and J calls and clone size are those listed in that table; D and trimming were worked out from the DNA. The sample shows 200,000 to 300,000 clones, roughly nine tenths of them seen only once. The TCR was taken from a man aged 35 to 55 who had recovered from COVID-19. Sequencing input: peripheral blood.

Written as DNA, the CDR3 is TGTGCCAGCAGCTTAGCCCCAGGGCCCCAAGCTTTCTTT. Protein sequence: CASSLAPGPQAFF. This sequence joins TRBV7-9 and TRBJ1-1, with D maybe TRBD1 (5 bases). Trimming shortened V by 0 bases and J by 9 bases, and 11 bases separated the two germline ends. This CDR3 has 13 residues. Germline V gives CDR1 SEHNR, CDR2 FQNEAQ (reference sequence).